The 18 T cell receptor beta chains given below trace back to one sample, sequenced in a study of graft-versus-host responses after intestinal transplantation. Sequenced by immunoSEQ multiplex PCR; TCRdb stores in-frame clones only, minus some. The sample includes tens of thousands of clones, around 96% of them seen just once. These TCRs' antigens remain unknown. Sequenced material: unstimulated CD8+ T cells sorted from spleen or lymph node cells, taken before transplant. Receptor source: a human donor who was the organ donor for an intestinal transplant.

The chain uses TRBV6-5 and TRBJ2-5; D tentatively fits TRBD1 or TRBD2 (6 bases each). The J call may not be correct, given that the DNA end is closer to TRBJ2-7. Germline assignment: CDR1 MNHEY and CDR2 SVGAGI. The CDR3 covers 12 residues. The CDR3 spells CASSAGHNEQYF. The CDR3 nucleotides read TGTGCCAGCAGTGCGGGACACAACGAGCAGTACTTC.

This sequence joins TRBV27 and TRBJ2-7; 11 bases map to TRBD2. With 2 bases clipped from V and 2 bases from J, the junction kept 5 bases outside the gene matches. Germline assignment: CDR1 MNHEY and CDR2 SMNVEV (reference sequence). The length of the CDR3 is 16 residues. CDR3 region: CASSLVLAGGPYEQYF. The CDR3 coding sequence is TGTGCCAGCAGTTTAGTTTTAGCGGGGGGGCCCTACGAGCAGTACTTC.

V usage is TRBV27 and J usage is TRBJ1-1; D might be TRBD1 (5 bases). V lost 3 bases to trimming and J lost 0 bases, with 11 bases between them. CDR1 is MNHEY, CDR2 SMNVEV, per germline (reference sequence). The CDR3 totals 15 residues. For the CDR3, the DNA is TGTGCCAGCAGTTTGGGAGGGGCCATGAACACTGAAGCTTTCTTT. The encoded protein is CASSLGGAMNTEAFF.

V usage is TRBV27 and J usage is TRBJ2-2, with D unclear. The CDR3 is made up of 12 amino acids. The V end was cut by 5 bases, the J end by 4 bases, with 5 bases between. Germline CDR1 reads MNHEY; CDR2 reads SMNVEV (reference sequence). The DNA for the CDR3 is TGTGCCAGCAGTAAGCTCACCGGGGAGCTGTTTTTT. Translating gives CASSKLTGELFF.

This clone was recorded once. The chain recombines TRBV11-2 with TRBJ2-5; 11 nucleotides agree with TRBD2. J was trimmed by 5 bases and V by 4 bases; bases with no gene match: 12. The germline V gene encodes CDR1 SGHAT and CDR2 FQNNGV. The CDR3 is 17 amino acids. The CDR3 nucleotides read TGTGCCAGCAGCTCACTAGCGGGGGACCCCACGGGGGAGACCCAGTACTTC. This sequence encodes CASSSLAGDPTGETQYF. The full variable domain, completed using reference TRBV11-2 and TRBJ2-5, is EAGVAQSPRYKIIEKRQSVAFWCNPISGHATLYWYQQILGQGPKLLIQFQNNGVVDDSQLPKDRFSAERLKGVDSTLKIQPAKLEDSAVYLCASSSLAGDPTGETQYFGPGTRLLVL.

V is TRBV10-2 and J is TRBJ1-1; D remains unclear. The germline V gene has CDR1 WSHSY and CDR2 SAAADI. CDR3 length: 15 residues. V lost 2 bases, J lost 1 base, and 11 bases lay in between. The CDR3 DNA is TGCGCCAGCAGTGAGATATCCTTGGAGAACACTGAAGCTTTCTTT. Translating it yields CASSEISLENTEAFF.

V and J are TRBV11-2 and TRBJ2-1; 7 nucleotides agree with TRBD2. The V gene end was trimmed by 3 bases and the J gene end by 3 bases; junction bases not matched to a gene: 2. This CDR3 spans 14 amino acids. Germline lookup yields CDR1 SGHAT and CDR2 FQNNGV. This CDR3 reads CASSFAGDYNEQFF. The CDR3 DNA reads as TGTGCCAGCAGCTTTGCGGGGGACTACAATGAGCAGTTCTTC.

This clone was observed a single time. J is TRBJ1-2 and V is TRBV30; 10 bases fit TRBD1. J was trimmed by 8 bases and V by 3 bases; bases with no gene match: 3. The germline gives CDR1 GTSNPN, CDR2 SVGIG (reference sequence). CDR3 length: 12 amino acids. CDR3 amino acids: CAWSGTGDGYTF. CDR3 DNA sequence: TGTGCCTGGAGCGGGACAGGGGACGGCTACACCTTC. The whole variable domain, filled in from reference TRBV30 and TRBJ1-2, reads SQTIHQWPATLVQPVGSPLSLECTVEGTSNPNLYWYRQAAGRGLQLLFYSVGIGQISSEVPQNLSASRPQDRQFILSSKKLLLSDSGFYLCAWSGTGDGYTFGSGTRLTVV.

The rearrangement uses TRBV4-1 and TRBJ2-7; TRBD1 matches 9 bases. From germline, CDR1 is MGHRA and CDR2 YSYEKL. CDR3 length: 16 residues. J lost 4 bases, V lost 2 bases, and 9 bases had no gene match. The CDR3 loop reads CASSQSTGTGLYEQYF. The CDR3 coding sequence is TGCGCCAGCAGCCAATCGACCGGGACAGGGTTATACGAGCAGTACTTC.

This clone was counted once. The genes are TRBV6-1 and TRBJ1-1, with D unclear. Per germline, CDR1 MNHNS and CDR2 SASEGT. This CDR3 region has 12 residues. V was clipped by 4 bases and J by 3 bases, with 6 bases between them. The CDR3 sequence: CASSVGYTEAFF. The CDR3 DNA reads TGTGCCAGCAGTGTAGGGTACACTGAAGCTTTCTTT.

This chain connects TRBV5-1 to TRBJ2-3; D may be TRBD1 (6 bases). Between the trimmed V and J ends, which lost 2 bases and 0 bases, there was a span of 10 bases. Germline V gene lookup returns CDR1 SGHRS and CDR2 YFSETQ. CDR3 length: 15 residues. The CDR3 reads CASSFGTFSTDTQYF. CDR3 DNA sequence: TGCGCCAGCAGCTTTGGGACATTTAGCACAGATACGCAGTATTTT.

In this sample, this clone turned up once. The chain links TRBV2 to TRBJ2-1; no definite D call. Trimming pared 0 bases from V and 4 bases from J, leaving 4 bases between. The CDR3 covers 13 residues. Germline CDR1 and CDR2: SNHLY and FYNNEI. The CDR3, as DNA: TGTGCCAGCAGTGAAGCGCAATACAATGAGCAGTTCTTC. It codes for CASSEAQYNEQFF.

The chain couples TRBV2 to TRBJ2-2; TRBD1 matches 8 bases. V dropped 4 bases and J dropped 7; count of bases not matched to a gene: 8. This CDR3 is built from 15 residues. The germline V gene encodes CDR1 SNHLY and CDR2 FYNNEI. DNA of the CDR3: TGTGCCAGCAGTGGAACGGGACAGGCCAGCGGGGAGCTGTTTTTT. It is translated as CASSGTGQASGELFF.

This chain links TRBV10-1 with TRBJ1-5; no clear D. The CDR3 runs 13 residues. Germline V gives CDR1 WNHNN, CDR2 SYGVQD (reference sequence). V gave up 7 bases and J gave up 1 base, with 8 bases separating them. CDR3 sequence: CASTRHSNQPQHF. Written as DNA, the CDR3 is TGCGCCAGCACTAGACACAGCAATCAGCCCCAGCATTTT.

This rearrangement joins TRBV4-1 to TRBJ1-1; 7 nucleotides align to TRBD1. The CDR3 totals 15 residues. CDR1 is MGHRA, CDR2 YSYEKL, per germline. With 2 bases clipped from V and 7 bases from J, the junction kept 10 bases outside the gene matches. In DNA, the CDR3 is TGCGCCAGCAGCCAACGCACCGCCGACAGGGATGAAGCTTTCTTT. Translated, it gives CASSQRTADRDEAFF.

CDR3 sequence reads: CASSFAGVYNEQFF. In DNA, the CDR3 is TGTGCCAGCAGTTTCGCGGGGGTTTACAATGAGCAGTTCTTC. The chain links TRBV28 to TRBJ2-1; 7 bases are a match to TRBD2. Germline trimming cut 3 bases from V and 4 bases from J; bases unmatched to any gene: 3. Germline assignment: CDR1 MDHEN and CDR2 SYDVKM. The CDR3 is 14 residues long.

The V call is TRBV30, the J call TRBJ2-3, with D perhaps matching TRBD2 (5 bases). CDR3 length equals 13 residues. Per germline, CDR1 GTSNPN and CDR2 SVGIG (reference sequence). V was trimmed by 0 bases and J by 4 bases, leaving 8 bases between them. CDR3 in amino acids: CAWSVLGADTQYF. The CDR3 nucleotides are TGTGCCTGGAGTGTACTGGGAGCAGATACGCAGTATTTT.

The rearrangement uses TRBV30 and TRBJ2-7; D might be TRBD1 (5 bases). The CDR3 has 12 residues. Deletions cut 1 base from V and 7 bases from J, with 11 bases between. The germline V gene encodes CDR1 GTSNPN and CDR2 SVGIG (reference sequence). The CDR3 nucleotides are TGTGCCTGGAGTGCCACAGGTTGGGAGCAGTACTTC. Translating gives CAWSATGWEQYF.